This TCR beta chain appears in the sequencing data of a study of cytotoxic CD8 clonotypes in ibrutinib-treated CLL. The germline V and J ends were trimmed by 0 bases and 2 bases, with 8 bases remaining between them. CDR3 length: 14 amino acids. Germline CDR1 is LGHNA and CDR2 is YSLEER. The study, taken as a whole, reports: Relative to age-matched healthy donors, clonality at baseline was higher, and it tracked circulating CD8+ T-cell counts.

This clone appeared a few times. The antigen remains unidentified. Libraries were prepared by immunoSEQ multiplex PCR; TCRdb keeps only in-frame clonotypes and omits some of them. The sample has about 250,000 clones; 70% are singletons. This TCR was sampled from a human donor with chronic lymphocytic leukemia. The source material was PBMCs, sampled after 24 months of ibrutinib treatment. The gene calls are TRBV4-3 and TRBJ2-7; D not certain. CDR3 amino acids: CASSQDGAAYEQYF. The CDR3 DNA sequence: TGCGCCAGCAGCCAAGATGGCGCCGCCTACGAGCAGTACTTC.